The 7 T cell receptor beta chains below all came from one sample that was sequenced in a study of T-cell memory formation after mild COVID-19. TCRdb processed the 5' RACE reads anew with MiXCR; each CDR3 protein has one entry. The sample lists roughly 600,000 distinct CDR3 sequences, under 20% occurring once. Sequencing used PBMCs or a T cell subset sorted from them (not recorded which). These receptors were collected from an adult woman who had mild COVID-19 (a few samples of this study predate the infection). Cell type and time point are not known.

This clonotype was seen repeatedly, ten times or more. The rearrangement joins TRBV29-1 to TRBJ2-1, with a tentative D call TRBD1 (6 bases). V was clipped by 3 bases and J by 3 bases, with 12 bases between them. CDR3 length: 14 amino acids. CDR1 and CDR2 (germline): SQVTM, ANQGSEA. The CDR3 DNA follows: TGCAGCGTTGAGGCAGGGGCCAACTACAATGAGCAGTTCTTC. This translates into CSVEAGANYNEQFF.

On this clonotype itself: Germline is not matched at one junction end, which may reflect a read error. The chain joins TRBV7-7 to TRBJ2-3; D perhaps matches TRBD2 (6 bases). Germline V gives CDR1 SSHAT, CDR2 FNYEAQ (reference sequence). The CDR3 is 14 residues long. CDR3: CASSLGGNTDTKYF. DNA of the CDR3: TGTGCCAGCAGCTTGGGCGGGAACACAGATACGAAGTATTTT.

In this sample, this clonotype turned up a few times. The genes are TRBV20-1 and TRBJ2-3; 7 bases agree with TRBD2. J gave up 0 bases and V 2 bases, and 2 bases lay outside the gene matches. The CDR3 sequence is 14 residues long. Germline CDR1 and CDR2: DFQATT and SNEGSKA (reference sequence). The chain's CDR3 is CSARLADSTDTQYF. Here the CDR3 DNA reads TGCAGTGCTAGACTAGCGGATAGCACAGATACGCAGTATTTT.

This clonotype showed up just a few times. This chain joins TRBV20-1 and TRBJ2-2; D might be TRBD2 (5 bases). This CDR3 is built from 15 residues. Germline assignment: CDR1 DFQATT and CDR2 SNEGSKA (reference sequence). The ends were cut back, 1 base at V and 3 bases at J, with 12 bases in the middle. CDR3 in amino acids: CSARVASGYTGELFF. The CDR3 nucleotides are TGCAGTGCTAGAGTAGCCAGCGGCTACACCGGGGAGCTGTTTTTT.

The chain has TRBV3-1 and TRBJ2-7, with D unclear. V was shortened by 0 bases and J by 3 bases, with 9 bases between the two germline ends. Germline V gene data show CDR1 as LGHDT and CDR2 as YNNKEL (reference sequence). The CDR3 runs to 14 residues. CDR3 sequence (DNA): TGTGCCAGCAGCCAAGATTACGGACGCTACGAGCAGTACTTC. As protein: CASSQDYGRYEQYF.

The CDR3 sequence is CASSLEGLWQPQHF. In DNA form, the CDR3 reads TGCGCCAGCAGCTTGGAGGGTTTATGGCAGCCCCAGCATTTT. J is TRBJ1-5 and V is TRBV5-1; unclear D gene. Trimming took 0 bases from V and 7 from J, leaving 11 bases between them. Germline CDR1 and CDR2: SGHRS and YFSETQ. The CDR3 is 14 residues long. Complete variable domain (other parts from reference TRBV5-1 and TRBJ1-5): KAGVTQTPRYLIKTRGQQVTLSCSPISGHRSVSWYQQTPGQGLQFLFEYFSETQRNKGNFPGRFSGRQFSNSRSEMNVSTLELGDSALYLCASSLEGLWQPQHFGDGTRLSIL.

This chain uses TRBV12-3 or TRBV12-4 with TRBJ2-3; D call uncertain. V shed 5 bases and J shed 2 bases, with 14 bases lying between them. The CDR3 is 15 residues long. The CDR3 here is CASSPGKGFTDTQYF. CDR3 coding DNA: TGTGCCAGCAGTCCTGGCAAAGGCTTCACAGATACGCAGTATTTT.